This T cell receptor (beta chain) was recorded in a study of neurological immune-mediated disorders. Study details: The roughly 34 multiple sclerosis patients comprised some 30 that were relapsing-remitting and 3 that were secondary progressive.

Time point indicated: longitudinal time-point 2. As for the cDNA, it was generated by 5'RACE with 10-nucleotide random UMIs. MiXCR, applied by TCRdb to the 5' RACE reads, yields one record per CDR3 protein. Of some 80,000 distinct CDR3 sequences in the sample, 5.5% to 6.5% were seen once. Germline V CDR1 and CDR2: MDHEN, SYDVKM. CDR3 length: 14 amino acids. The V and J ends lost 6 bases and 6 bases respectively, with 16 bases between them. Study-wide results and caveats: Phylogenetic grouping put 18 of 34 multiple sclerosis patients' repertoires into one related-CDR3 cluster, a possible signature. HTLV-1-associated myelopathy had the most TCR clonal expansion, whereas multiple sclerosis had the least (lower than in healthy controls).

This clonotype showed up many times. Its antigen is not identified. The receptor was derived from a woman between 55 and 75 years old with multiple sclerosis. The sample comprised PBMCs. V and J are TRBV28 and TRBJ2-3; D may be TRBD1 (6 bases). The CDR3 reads CASSPDLGGDTQYF. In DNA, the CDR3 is TGTGCCAGCAGCCCCGACCTAGGGGGTGATACGCAGTATTTT.